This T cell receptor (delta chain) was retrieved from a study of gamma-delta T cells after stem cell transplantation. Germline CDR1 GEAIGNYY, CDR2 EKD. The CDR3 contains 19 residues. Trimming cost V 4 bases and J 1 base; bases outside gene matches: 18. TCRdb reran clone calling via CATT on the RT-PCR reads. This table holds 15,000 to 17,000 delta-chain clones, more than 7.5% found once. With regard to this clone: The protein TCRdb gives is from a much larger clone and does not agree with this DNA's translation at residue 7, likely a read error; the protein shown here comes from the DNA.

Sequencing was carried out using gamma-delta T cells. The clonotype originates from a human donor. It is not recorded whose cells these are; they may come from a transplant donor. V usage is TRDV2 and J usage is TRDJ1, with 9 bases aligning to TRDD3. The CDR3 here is CACEGLPRSGDTSTDKLIF. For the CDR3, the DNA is TGTGCCTGTGAAGGGCTTCCCCGGTCGGGGGATACTTCCACCGATAAACTCATCTTT.